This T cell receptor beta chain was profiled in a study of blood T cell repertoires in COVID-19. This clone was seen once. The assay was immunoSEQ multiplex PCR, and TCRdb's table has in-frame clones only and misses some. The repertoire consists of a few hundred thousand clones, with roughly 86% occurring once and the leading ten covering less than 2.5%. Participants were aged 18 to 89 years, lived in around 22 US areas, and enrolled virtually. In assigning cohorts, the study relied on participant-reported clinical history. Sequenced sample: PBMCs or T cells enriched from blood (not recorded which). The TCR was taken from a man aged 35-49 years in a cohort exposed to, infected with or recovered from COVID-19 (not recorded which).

As DNA, the CDR3 is TGCGCCAGCAGCTCAGGACAGGCCGGAAACACCATATATTTT. Amino acids: CASSSGQAGNTIYF. The chain uses TRBV5-1 and TRBJ1-3; 7 bases map to TRBD1. Germline CDR1 SGHRS, CDR2 YFSETQ. This CDR3 has 14 residues. The V and J ends lost 3 bases and 4 bases, in that order; junction bases with no gene match: 4.